The 18 T cell receptor beta chains below all came from one sample that was sequenced in a study of blood T cell repertoires in COVID-19. Sequenced by immunoSEQ multiplex PCR; TCRdb stores in-frame clones only, minus some. The data hold approximately 90,000 clones, with approximately 88% observed a single time. The source material was peripheral blood. The receptors shown here come from a woman aged 70-85 years with acute or convalescent COVID-19.

The gene calls are TRBV19 and TRBJ1-6; the match to TRBD1 covers 12 bases. CDR1 is LNHDA and CDR2 is SQIVND in the germline V gene (reference sequence). This CDR3 has 15 amino acids. V shed 4 bases, J shed 9 bases, and the junction held 4 bases outside the gene matches. The CDR3 reads CASSTPGQGASPLHF. The CDR3 coding sequence is TGTGCCAGTAGTACTCCGGGACAGGGGGCTTCACCCCTCCACTTT.

The CDR3 region is CASSVLAGNYNEQFF. The CDR3 coding sequence is TGTGCCAGCAGCGTACTAGCGGGGAATTACAATGAGCAGTTCTTC. The J gene is TRBJ2-1, the V gene TRBV9; 9 positions agree with TRBD2. V was clipped by 1 base and J by 4 bases; unmatched bases: 3. The CDR3 is made up of 15 amino acids. Germline V gene sequence: CDR1 SGDLS, CDR2 YYNGEE.

This clone appeared a single time. The V and J genes are TRBV7-9 and TRBJ2-2, with 7 bases fitting TRBD2. Trimming cost V 4 bases and J 0 bases; bases outside gene matches: 5. CDR3 length: 16 residues. Germline V gene data show CDR1 as SEHNR and CDR2 as FQNEAQ (reference sequence). CDR3 loop: CASSYSSGSNTGELFF. CDR3 sequence (DNA): TGTGCCAGCAGCTACTCTAGCGGTTCGAACACCGGGGAGCTGTTTTTT.

This chain connects TRBV7-9 to TRBJ2-2; 10 bases are shared with TRBD1. CDR3 length: 16 amino acids. Trimming cost V 4 bases and J 4 bases; bases outside gene matches: 6. Germline values: CDR1 SEHNR, CDR2 FQNEAQ (reference sequence). CDR3 DNA: TGTGCCAGCAGCTATACCGGGACAGGGGCCACCGGGGAGCTGTTTTTT. Its translation: CASSYTGTGATGELFF.

This clone came up once. The V and J genes are TRBV28 and TRBJ1-2; unclear D gene. The germline V gene encodes CDR1 MDHEN and CDR2 SYDVKM. The CDR3 is 13 residues long. V was trimmed by 4 bases and J by 4 bases, leaving 10 bases between them. The CDR3 sequence: CASSSPPGYGYTF. CDR3 nucleotides: TGTGCCAGCAGTTCTCCACCCGGCTATGGCTACACCTTC.

The chain combines TRBV7-9 with TRBJ1-1; perhaps TRBD1 as D (5 bases). CDR3 length: 15 residues. In germline, CDR1 is SEHNR, CDR2 FQNEAQ (reference sequence). Trimming took off 3 bases at V and 1 base at J, with 12 bases between the two ends. The CDR3 spells CASSLGQVGNTEAFF. The CDR3 DNA reads TGTGCCAGCAGCTTGGGGCAGGTAGGGAACACTGAAGCTTTCTTT.

This chain joins TRBV9 and TRBJ2-1; TRBD2 agrees at 8 bases. Germline V CDR1 and CDR2: SGDLS, YYNGEE. The CDR3 has 15 amino acids. The V gene end was trimmed by 3 bases and the J gene end by 5 bases; junction bases not matched to a gene: 7. The CDR3 reads CASSARAGVDNEQFF. CDR3 coding DNA: TGTGCCAGCAGCGCCAGAGCGGGGGTAGACAATGAGCAGTTCTTC.

This clone was detected a few times. The chain joins TRBV3-1 (or the pseudogene TRBV3-2) to TRBJ1-2, with a possible D match to TRBD1 (5 bases). The CDR3 consists of 14 residues. Trimming removed 1 base at V and 5 bases at J, with 11 bases between. Germline V gene lookup returns CDR1 LGHDT and CDR2 YNNKEL (reference sequence). Here the CDR3 reads CASSQARAQYGYTF. In nucleotides, the CDR3 is TGTGCCAGCAGCCAAGCCAGGGCTCAATATGGCTACACCTTC.

V and J are TRBV27 and TRBJ2-4; 14 bases are shared with TRBD2. The CDR3 has 18 amino acids. V lost 8 bases, J lost 4 bases, and 13 bases stayed unmatched. Germline lookup yields CDR1 MNHEY and CDR2 SMNVEV (reference sequence). The CDR3 is CASSDGTSGGVLKNIQYF. The CDR3 DNA reads TGTGCCAGCTCTGATGGGACTAGCGGGGGAGTATTAAAAAACATTCAGTACTTC.

The V and J genes are TRBV27 and TRBJ2-3; D might be TRBD1 (6 bases). V lost 5 bases and J 2 bases, leaving 14 bases between the germline ends. The CDR3 has 15 amino acids. CDR1 is MNHEY and CDR2 is SMNVEV in the germline V gene (reference sequence). The CDR3 here is CASSPRQVLTDTQYF. CDR3 DNA: TGTGCCAGCAGTCCCCGACAGGTACTCACAGATACGCAGTATTTT.

V is TRBV19 and J is TRBJ2-2; 7 bases are a match to TRBD1. Germline V gene sequence: CDR1 LNHDA, CDR2 SQIVND (reference sequence). This CDR3 contains 15 residues. V shed 5 bases, J shed 6 bases, and the junction held 9 bases outside the gene matches. In DNA, the CDR3 is TGTGCCAGTAGTCGGACCGGGACAGAATCCGGGGAGCTGTTTTTT. Translating it yields CASSRTGTESGELFF.

This chain joins TRBV6-6 and TRBJ2-6; 11 bases match TRBD1. The CDR3 is 18 amino acids. J was trimmed by 1 base and V by 5 bases; bases with no gene match: 7. Germline loops: CDR1 MNHNY, CDR2 SVGAGI (reference sequence). CDR3 DNA: TGTGCCAGCAGTCCGGGACAGGGGGTTATGTCTGGGGCCAACGTCCTGACTTTC. It specifies CASSPGQGVMSGANVLTF.

The rearrangement links TRBV19 to TRBJ1-5, with D possibly matching TRBD1 (6 bases). Trimming took off 3 bases at V and 2 bases at J, with 14 bases between the two ends. The CDR3 length is 16 residues. Germline CDR1 is LNHDA and CDR2 is SQIVND (reference sequence). The CDR3 loop reads CASSIPTGYGNQPQHF. Written as DNA, the CDR3 is TGTGCCAGTAGTATCCCGACAGGCTATGGCAATCAGCCCCAGCATTTT.

The rearrangement uses TRBV5-1 and TRBJ2-5; 7 nucleotides align to TRBD1. Germline-derived CDR1 and CDR2 are SGHRS and YFSETQ. J was trimmed by 3 bases and V by 7 bases; bases with no gene match: 12. This CDR3 is built from 15 residues. CDR3 protein: CASHIATGTEETQYF. CDR3 in DNA: TGCGCCAGCCACATCGCCACCGGGACAGAAGAGACCCAGTACTTC.

This rearrangement joins TRBV25-1 to TRBJ2-5, with 7 bases lining up with TRBD1. CDR1 is MGHDK and CDR2 is SYGVNS in the germline V gene. The CDR3 extends over 14 amino acids. The V and J ends lost 5 bases and 4 bases, in that order; junction bases with no gene match: 7. CDR3 sequence: CASSRQGPPETQYF. CDR3 sequence (DNA): TGTGCCAGCAGTAGACAGGGACCCCCAGAGACCCAGTACTTC.

The chain joins TRBV6-5 to TRBJ2-7, with TRBD1 matching 10 bases. The CDR3 spans 15 residues. The junction had 11 bases not matched to a gene; V was cut back by 8 bases and J by 4 bases. CDR1 and CDR2 (germline): MNHEY, SVGAGI. The CDR3 DNA reads TGTGCCAGCCAAAGGCCCGGGACAGGGGTGTACGAGCAGTACTTC. This codes for CASQRPGTGVYEQYF.

This rearrangement joins TRBV28 to TRBJ2-1, with a possible D match to TRBD2 (5 bases). The CDR3 has 13 amino acids. Trimming took 6 bases from V and 4 from J, leaving 10 bases between them. Germline CDR1 reads MDHEN; CDR2 reads SYDVKM. The CDR3 is CASRGSGYNEQFF. The DNA for the CDR3 is TGTGCCAGCAGGGGGAGCGGATACAATGAGCAGTTCTTC.

J is TRBJ1-1 and V is TRBV19, with TRBD1 as a possible D gene (6 bases). V was trimmed by 3 bases and J by 0 bases, leaving 8 bases between them. The CDR3 runs 14 residues. The germline V gene encodes CDR1 LNHDA and CDR2 SQIVND (reference sequence). The CDR3 DNA follows: TGTGCCAGTAGTATGACAGGCATGAACACTGAAGCTTTCTTT. Its protein is CASSMTGMNTEAFF.